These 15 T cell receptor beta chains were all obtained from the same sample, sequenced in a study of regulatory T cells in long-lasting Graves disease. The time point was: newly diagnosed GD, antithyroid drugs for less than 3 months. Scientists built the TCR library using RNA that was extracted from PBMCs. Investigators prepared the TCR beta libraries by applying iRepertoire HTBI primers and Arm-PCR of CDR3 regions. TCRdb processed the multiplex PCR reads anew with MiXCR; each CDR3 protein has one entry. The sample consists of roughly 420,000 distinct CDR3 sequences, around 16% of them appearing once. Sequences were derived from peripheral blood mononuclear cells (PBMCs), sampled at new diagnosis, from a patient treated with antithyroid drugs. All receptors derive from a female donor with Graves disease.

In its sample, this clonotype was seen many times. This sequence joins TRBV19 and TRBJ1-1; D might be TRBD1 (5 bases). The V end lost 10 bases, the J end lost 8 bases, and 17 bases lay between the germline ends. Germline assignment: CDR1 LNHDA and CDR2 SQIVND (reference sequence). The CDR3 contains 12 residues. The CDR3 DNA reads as TGTGCCATCTATGCCAGCAGGGACGAAGCTTTCTTT. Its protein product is CAIYASRDEAFF.

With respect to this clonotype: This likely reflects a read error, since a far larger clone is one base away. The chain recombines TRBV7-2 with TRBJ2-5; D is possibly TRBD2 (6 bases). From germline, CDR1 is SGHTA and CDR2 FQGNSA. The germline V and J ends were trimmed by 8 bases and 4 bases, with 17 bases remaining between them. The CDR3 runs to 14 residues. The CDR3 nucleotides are TGTGCCAGCTGTGTAACTAGCAGGCGAGAGACCCAGTACTTC. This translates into CASCVTSRRETQYF. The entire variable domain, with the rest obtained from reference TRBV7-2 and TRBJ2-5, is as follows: GAGVSQSPSNKVTEKGKDVELRCDPISGHTALYWYRQSLGQGLEFLIYFQGNSAPDKSGLPSDRFSAERTGGSVSTLTIQRTQQEDSAVYLCASCVTSRRETQYFGPGTRLLVL.

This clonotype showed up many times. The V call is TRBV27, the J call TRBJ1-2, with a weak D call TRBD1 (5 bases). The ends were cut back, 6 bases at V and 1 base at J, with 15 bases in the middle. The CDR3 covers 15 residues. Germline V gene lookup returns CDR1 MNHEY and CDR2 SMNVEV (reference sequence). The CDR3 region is CASRLWGGDNYGYTF. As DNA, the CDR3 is TGTGCCAGCAGGCTCTGGGGGGGTGATAACTATGGCTACACCTTC.

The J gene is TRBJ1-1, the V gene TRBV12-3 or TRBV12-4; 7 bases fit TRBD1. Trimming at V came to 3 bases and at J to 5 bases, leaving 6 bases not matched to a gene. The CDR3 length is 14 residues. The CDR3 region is CASSFVRGGTEAFF. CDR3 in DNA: TGTGCCAGCAGTTTTGTCAGGGGGGGGACTGAAGCTTTCTTT.

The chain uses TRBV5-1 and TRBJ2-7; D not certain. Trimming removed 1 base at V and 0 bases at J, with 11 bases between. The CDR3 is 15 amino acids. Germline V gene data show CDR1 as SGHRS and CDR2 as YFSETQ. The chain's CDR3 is CASSLSRLPSYEQYF. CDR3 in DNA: TGCGCCAGCAGCTTGTCAAGGCTACCCTCCTACGAGCAGTACTTC. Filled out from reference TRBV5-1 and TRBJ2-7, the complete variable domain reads KAGVTQTPRYLIKTRGQQVTLSCSPISGHRSVSWYQQTPGQGLQFLFEYFSETQRNKGNFPGRFSGRQFSNSRSEMNVSTLELGDSALYLCASSLSRLPSYEQYFGPGTRLTVT.

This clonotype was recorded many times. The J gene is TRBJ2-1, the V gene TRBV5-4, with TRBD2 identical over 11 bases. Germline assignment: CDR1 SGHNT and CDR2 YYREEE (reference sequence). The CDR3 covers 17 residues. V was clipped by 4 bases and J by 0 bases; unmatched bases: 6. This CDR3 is CASSGGLAASSYNEQFF. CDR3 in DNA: TGTGCCAGCAGCGGGGGACTAGCGGCGAGCTCCTACAATGAGCAGTTCTTC.

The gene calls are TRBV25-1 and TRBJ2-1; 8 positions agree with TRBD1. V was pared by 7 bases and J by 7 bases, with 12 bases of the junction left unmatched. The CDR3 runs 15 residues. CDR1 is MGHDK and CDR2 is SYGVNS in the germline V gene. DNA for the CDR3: TGTGCCAGCACTACCGACAGGGGACGGGGGAATGAGCAGTTCTTC. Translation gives CASTTDRGRGNEQFF.

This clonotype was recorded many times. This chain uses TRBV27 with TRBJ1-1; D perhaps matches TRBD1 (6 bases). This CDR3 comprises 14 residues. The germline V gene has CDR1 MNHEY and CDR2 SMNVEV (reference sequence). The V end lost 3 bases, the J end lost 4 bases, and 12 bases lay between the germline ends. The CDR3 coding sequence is TGTGCCAGCAGTTTCAAGGGGGATGGCACTGAAGCTTTCTTT. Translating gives CASSFKGDGTEAFF.

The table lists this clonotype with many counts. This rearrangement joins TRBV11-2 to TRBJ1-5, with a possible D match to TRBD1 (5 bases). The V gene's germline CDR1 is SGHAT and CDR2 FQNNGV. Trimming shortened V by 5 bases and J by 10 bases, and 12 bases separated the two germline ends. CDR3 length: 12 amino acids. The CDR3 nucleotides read TGTGCCAGCAGCCACGGTAGGGGCCCCCAGCATTTT. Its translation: CASSHGRGPQHF.

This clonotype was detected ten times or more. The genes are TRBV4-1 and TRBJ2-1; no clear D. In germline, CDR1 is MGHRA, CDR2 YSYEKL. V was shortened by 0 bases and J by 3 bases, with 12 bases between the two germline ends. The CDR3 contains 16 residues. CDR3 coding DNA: TGCGCCAGCAGCCAAGATGGCGACTTGGGCTACAATGAGCAGTTCTTC. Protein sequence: CASSQDGDLGYNEQFF.

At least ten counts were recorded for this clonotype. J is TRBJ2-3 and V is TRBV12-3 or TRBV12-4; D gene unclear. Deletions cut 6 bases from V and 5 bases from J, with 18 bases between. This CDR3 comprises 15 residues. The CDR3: CASSRHSSLGDTQYF. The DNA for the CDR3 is TGTGCCAGCAGCCGCCATTCTAGTTTGGGAGATACGCAGTATTTT.

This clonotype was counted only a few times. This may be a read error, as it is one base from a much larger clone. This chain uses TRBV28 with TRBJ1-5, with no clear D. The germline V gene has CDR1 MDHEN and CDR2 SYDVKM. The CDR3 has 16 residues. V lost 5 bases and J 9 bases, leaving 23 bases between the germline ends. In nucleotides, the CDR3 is TGTGCCAGCAGTGAAACCCACGCGGGAACCTCCAGGCCCCAGCATTTT. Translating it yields CASSETHAGTSRPQHF.

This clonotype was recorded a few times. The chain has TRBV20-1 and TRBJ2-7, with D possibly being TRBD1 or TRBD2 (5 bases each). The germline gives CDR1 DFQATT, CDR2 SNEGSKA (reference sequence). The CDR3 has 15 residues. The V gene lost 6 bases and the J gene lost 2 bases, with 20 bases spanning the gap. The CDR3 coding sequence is TGCAGTGCAACCGGGGCCTCCGACAACCCCTACGAGCAGTACTTC. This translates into CSATGASDNPYEQYF.

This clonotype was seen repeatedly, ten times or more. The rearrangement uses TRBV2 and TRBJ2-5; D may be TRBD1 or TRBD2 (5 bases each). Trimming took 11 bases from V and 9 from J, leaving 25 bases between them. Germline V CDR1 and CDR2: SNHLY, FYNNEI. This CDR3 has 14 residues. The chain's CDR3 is CAGLGRPATRAQYF. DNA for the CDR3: TGTGCCGGCCTGGGACGGCCGGCTACCCGGGCCCAGTACTTC.

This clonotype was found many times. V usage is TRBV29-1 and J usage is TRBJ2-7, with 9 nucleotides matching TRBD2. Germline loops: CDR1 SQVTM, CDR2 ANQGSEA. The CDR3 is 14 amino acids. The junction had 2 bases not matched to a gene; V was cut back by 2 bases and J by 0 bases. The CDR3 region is CSVEKAGGSYEQYF. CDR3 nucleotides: TGCAGCGTTGAAAAAGCGGGAGGCTCCTACGAGCAGTACTTC.